Following are 24 T cell receptor beta chains from one sample sequenced in a study of blood T cells in healthy people across ages. Combining a sample-barcoded 5' primer with a J-beta primer mix, a second PCR ran for roughly 7 to 11 cycles. TCRdb analysed the 5' RACE reads with MiXCR anew, one entry per CDR3 protein. The sample consists of roughly 830,000 distinct CDR3 sequences, around two thirds of them appearing once. The specimen was blood. The origin of the receptors is a man in his thirties or forties in good health.

This chain links TRBV12-3 or TRBV12-4 with TRBJ1-2, with D tentatively TRBD1 (5 bases). The CDR3 totals 14 residues. V dropped 5 bases and J dropped 4 bases, with 14 bases sitting between them. The CDR3 here is CASSPPGKIYGYTF. In DNA form, the CDR3 reads TGTGCCAGCAGTCCACCAGGGAAAATCTATGGCTACACCTTC.

This chain uses TRBV25-1 with TRBJ2-1; D not certain. The CDR3 is made up of 12 amino acids. The V end was cut by 3 bases, the J end by 5 bases, with 5 bases between. CDR1 is MGHDK and CDR2 is SYGVNS in the germline V gene. CDR3: CASSEWNNEQFF. The CDR3 DNA follows: TGTGCCAGCAGTGAGTGGAACAATGAGCAGTTCTTC.

Turning to this clonotype: A junction end diverges from the germline sequence, so it may reflect a read error. The chain joins TRBV28 to TRBJ2-7; 9 bases are shared with TRBD1. CDR1 MDHEN and CDR2 SYDVKM come from the germline V gene. There are 15 residues in the CDR3. The CDR3 coding sequence is TGTACCAGCAGTTTAATCGGGGACAGGGTTTGCGAGCAGTACTTC. This gives the protein CTSSLIGDRVCEQYF.

The V gene is TRBV3-1, the J gene TRBJ2-3; the D is unclear. Germline CDR1 and CDR2: LGHDT and YNNKEL (reference sequence). Trimming shortened V by 5 bases and J by 0 bases, and 12 bases separated the two germline ends. This CDR3 is built from 15 residues. In DNA, the CDR3 is TGTGCCAGCAGCTTGACGACCTTGAGCACAGATACGCAGTATTTT. Translation: CASSLTTLSTDTQYF.

This clonotype was seen many times. V is TRBV27 and J is TRBJ1-5; 11 nucleotides align to TRBD1. Germline lookup yields CDR1 MNHEY and CDR2 SMNVEV (reference sequence). The CDR3 has 16 residues. V lost 2 bases, J lost 3 bases, and 3 bases stayed unmatched. The CDR3 is CASSLMGQGDNQPQHF. CDR3 nucleotides: TGTGCCAGCAGTTTAATGGGACAGGGGGACAATCAGCCCCAGCATTTT.

V is TRBV6-5 and J is TRBJ1-4, with D possibly TRBD1 on 5 matching bases. Germline V gives CDR1 MNHEY, CDR2 SVGAGI. The ends were cut back, 6 bases at V and 3 bases at J, with 11 bases in the middle. CDR3 length: 14 residues. The DNA of the CDR3 is TGTGCCAGCAGCCGGACACCCTCTAATGAAAAACTGTTTTTT. Protein product: CASSRTPSNEKLFF.

The DNA of the CDR3 is TGTGCCAGCAGCGAGCTAGTCGGACTGACGACCTACGAGCAGTACTTC. It encodes CASSELVGLTTYEQYF. The chain employs TRBV7-9 and TRBJ2-7, with D possibly being TRBD2 (5 bases). CDR1 and CDR2 (germline): SEHNR, FQNEAQ (reference sequence). Trimming cost V 5 bases and J 2 bases, with 19 bases left between them. The CDR3 has 16 residues.

This clonotype was detected once. The J gene is TRBJ1-1, the V gene TRBV7-9; D is unresolved. V dropped 5 bases and J dropped 8 bases, with 15 bases sitting between them. Per germline, CDR1 SEHNR and CDR2 FQNEAQ (reference sequence). The CDR3 totals 13 residues. The CDR3 sequence is CASSRDSSREAFF. Written as DNA, the CDR3 is TGTGCCAGCAGCCGAGACTCCTCTCGGGAAGCTTTCTTT.

In this sample, this clonotype turned up a few times. The chain links TRBV4-2 to TRBJ2-1; 10 bases agree with TRBD2. This CDR3 spans 16 amino acids. Looked up from germline, CDR1 is LGHNA and CDR2 is YNFKEQ. V trimming: 3 bases; J trimming: 4 bases; junction bases outside the gene matches: 6. The CDR3 here is CASSQVVSGGYNEQFF. The CDR3 DNA reads TGTGCCAGCAGCCAGGTAGTTAGCGGGGGGTACAATGAGCAGTTCTTC.

Points on this clonotype: At one boundary the junction diverges from the germline segment, which might be a read error. This chain links TRBV7-2 with TRBJ2-5; 7 bases align to TRBD2. CDR3 size: 14 residues. Germline V CDR1 and CDR2: SGHTA, FQGNSA. The DNA for the CDR3 is TGTGCCAGCAGCCGGGACTACCAACAAGAGGCCCAGTACTTC. This encodes CASSRDYQQEAQYF.

The rearrangement joins TRBV4-3 to TRBJ1-2, with a tentative D call TRBD1 (5 bases). Between the trimmed V and J ends, which lost 4 bases and 8 bases, there was a span of 20 bases. The germline gives CDR1 LGHNA, CDR2 YSLEER. This CDR3 has 15 residues. The CDR3 here is CASSPQGQGLWGYTF. The CDR3 nucleotides read TGCGCCAGCAGCCCCCAGGGCCAAGGCCTCTGGGGCTACACCTTC.

The V call is TRBV12-3 or TRBV12-4, the J call TRBJ2-4, with TRBD2 matching over 12 bases. The CDR3 totals 16 residues. With 1 base clipped from V and 4 bases from J, the junction kept 2 bases outside the gene matches. DNA for the CDR3: TGTGCCAGCAGTTTAGGACTAGCGGGGGAAAAAAACATTCAGTACTTC. It translates to CASSLGLAGEKNIQYF.

This clonotype showed up just a few times. The J gene is TRBJ2-1, the V gene TRBV7-2, with D maybe TRBD2 (5 bases). Germline CDR1 is SGHTA and CDR2 is FQGNSA. The V end lost 4 bases, the J end lost 0 bases, and 10 bases lay between the germline ends. CDR3 length: 15 residues. The CDR3 loop reads CASSSRGSSYNEQFF. DNA for the CDR3: TGTGCCAGCAGCTCTCGGGGTAGCTCCTACAATGAGCAGTTCTTC.

The V gene is TRBV29-1, the J gene TRBJ2-3; D possibly corresponds to TRBD2 (5 bases). The CDR3 spans 14 residues. Germline CDR1 reads SQVTM; CDR2 reads ANQGSEA. V lost 2 bases and J 0 bases, leaving 9 bases between the germline ends. The CDR3 loop reads CSVERTGSTDTQYF. CDR3 DNA sequence: TGCAGCGTTGAACGGACGGGGAGCACAGATACGCAGTATTTT.

The chain recombines TRBV7-2 with TRBJ2-6; possible D gene TRBD2, 5 bases. V gave up 5 bases and J gave up 0 bases, with 23 bases separating them. This CDR3 comprises 20 residues. Germline loops: CDR1 SGHTA, CDR2 FQGNSA. In nucleotides, the CDR3 is TGTGCCAGCAGCCCCCAGAGTGGAACCTTAACTAGCTCTGGGGCCAACGTCCTGACTTTC. Translating it yields CASSPQSGTLTSSGANVLTF.

The genes are TRBV7-9 and TRBJ2-1; D is perhaps TRBD1 or TRBD2 (6 bases each). V lost 1 base and J 4 bases, leaving 17 bases between the germline ends. The CDR3 extends over 17 amino acids. CDR1 SEHNR and CDR2 FQNEAQ come from the germline V gene (reference sequence). The CDR3 spells CASSLEMGGPGYNEQFF. CDR3 coding DNA: TGTGCCAGCAGCTTAGAGATGGGGGGCCCGGGGTACAATGAGCAGTTCTTC.

The rearrangement joins TRBV13 to TRBJ1-6; no reliable D call. The CDR3 loop spans 14 amino acids. V lost 5 bases and J lost 10, with 15 bases in between. Germline CDR1 reads PRHDT; CDR2 reads FYEKMQ (reference sequence). As DNA, the CDR3 is TGTGCCAGCAGCCCGGGTCGGGAGGACTCACCCCTCCACTTT. Protein sequence: CASSPGREDSPLHF.

The chain combines TRBV6-2 or TRBV6-3 with TRBJ2-1, with 9 bases that match TRBD2. Germline assignment: CDR1 MNHEY and CDR2 SVGEGT. The CDR3 consists of 16 residues. V was clipped by 0 bases and J by 5 bases; unmatched bases: 5. Here the CDR3 reads CASSYSRRGGNNEQFF. The CDR3 nucleotides read TGTGCCAGCAGTTACTCGAGGCGGGGGGGCAACAATGAGCAGTTCTTC.

The gene calls are TRBV4-2 and TRBJ2-1; 8 bases fit TRBD1. This CDR3 is 16 amino acids long. In germline, CDR1 is LGHNA, CDR2 YNFKEQ. V shed 3 bases, J shed 6 bases, and the junction held 10 bases outside the gene matches. CDR3 DNA sequence: TGTGCCAGCAGCCAGGAAACAGGGGGAGCGATCAATGAGCAGTTCTTC. This gives the protein CASSQETGGAINEQFF.

V is TRBV15 and J is TRBJ2-7, with 9 bases aligning to TRBD1. The J segment lost 4 bases and the V segment lost 0 bases, leaving 1 base of the junction unmatched. Germline CDR1 LNHNV, CDR2 YYDKDF (reference sequence). The CDR3 is 14 amino acids. The CDR3 bases are TGTGCCACCAGCAGAGACGGACAGGGGTACGAGCAGTACTTC. Residues: CATSRDGQGYEQYF.

V and J are TRBV20-1 and TRBJ2-4; D unresolved. Germline V gives CDR1 DFQATT, CDR2 SNEGSKA (reference sequence). The ends were cut back, 5 bases at V and 4 bases at J, with 12 bases in the middle. This CDR3 is built from 13 residues. CDR3 sequence reads: CSAPGSWKNIQYF. The CDR3 nucleotides read TGCAGTGCTCCCGGCTCCTGGAAAAACATTCAGTACTTC.

The V call is TRBV12-3 or TRBV12-4, the J call TRBJ1-2; 8 nucleotides match TRBD1. Trimming took 5 bases from V and 8 from J; bases not matched to a gene: 10. The CDR3 contains 14 residues. CDR3 DNA sequence: TGTGCCAGCAGTCCAAAGGGCAGGGGGCCGGGCTACACCTTC. Its translation: CASSPKGRGPGYTF.

The rearrangement links TRBV6-2 or TRBV6-3 to TRBJ1-5; D possibly corresponds to TRBD1 (5 bases). With 6 bases removed from V and 0 bases from J, the gap between germline ends came to 9 bases. The CDR3 totals 14 residues. CDR1 and CDR2 (germline): MNHEY, SVGEGT. The CDR3 protein is CASRSGNSNQPQHF. Here the CDR3 DNA reads TGTGCCAGCAGGTCAGGGAATAGCAATCAGCCCCAGCATTTT.

The chain has TRBV4-2 and TRBJ2-3, with 10 bases matching TRBD2. V lost 0 bases, J lost 4 bases, and 7 bases stayed unmatched. The CDR3 runs 17 residues. Germline V gives CDR1 LGHNA, CDR2 YNFKEQ. Here the CDR3 reads CASSQEGRTSGADTQYF. The CDR3 DNA sequence: TGTGCCAGCAGCCAAGAAGGGCGGACTAGCGGAGCAGATACGCAGTATTTT.